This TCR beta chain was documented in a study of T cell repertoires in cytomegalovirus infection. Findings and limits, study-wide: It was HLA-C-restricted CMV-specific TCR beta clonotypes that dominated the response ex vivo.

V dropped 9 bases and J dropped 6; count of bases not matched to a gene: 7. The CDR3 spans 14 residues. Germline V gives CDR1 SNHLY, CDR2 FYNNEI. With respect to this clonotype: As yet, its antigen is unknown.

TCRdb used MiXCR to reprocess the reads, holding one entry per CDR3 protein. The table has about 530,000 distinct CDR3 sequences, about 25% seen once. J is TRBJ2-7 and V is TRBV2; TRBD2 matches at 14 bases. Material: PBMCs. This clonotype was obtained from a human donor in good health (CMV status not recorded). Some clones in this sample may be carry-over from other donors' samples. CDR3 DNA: TGTGCCAGTGTCTCCGGGACTAGCGGGAGCGAGCAGTACTTC. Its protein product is CASVSGTSGSEQYF.